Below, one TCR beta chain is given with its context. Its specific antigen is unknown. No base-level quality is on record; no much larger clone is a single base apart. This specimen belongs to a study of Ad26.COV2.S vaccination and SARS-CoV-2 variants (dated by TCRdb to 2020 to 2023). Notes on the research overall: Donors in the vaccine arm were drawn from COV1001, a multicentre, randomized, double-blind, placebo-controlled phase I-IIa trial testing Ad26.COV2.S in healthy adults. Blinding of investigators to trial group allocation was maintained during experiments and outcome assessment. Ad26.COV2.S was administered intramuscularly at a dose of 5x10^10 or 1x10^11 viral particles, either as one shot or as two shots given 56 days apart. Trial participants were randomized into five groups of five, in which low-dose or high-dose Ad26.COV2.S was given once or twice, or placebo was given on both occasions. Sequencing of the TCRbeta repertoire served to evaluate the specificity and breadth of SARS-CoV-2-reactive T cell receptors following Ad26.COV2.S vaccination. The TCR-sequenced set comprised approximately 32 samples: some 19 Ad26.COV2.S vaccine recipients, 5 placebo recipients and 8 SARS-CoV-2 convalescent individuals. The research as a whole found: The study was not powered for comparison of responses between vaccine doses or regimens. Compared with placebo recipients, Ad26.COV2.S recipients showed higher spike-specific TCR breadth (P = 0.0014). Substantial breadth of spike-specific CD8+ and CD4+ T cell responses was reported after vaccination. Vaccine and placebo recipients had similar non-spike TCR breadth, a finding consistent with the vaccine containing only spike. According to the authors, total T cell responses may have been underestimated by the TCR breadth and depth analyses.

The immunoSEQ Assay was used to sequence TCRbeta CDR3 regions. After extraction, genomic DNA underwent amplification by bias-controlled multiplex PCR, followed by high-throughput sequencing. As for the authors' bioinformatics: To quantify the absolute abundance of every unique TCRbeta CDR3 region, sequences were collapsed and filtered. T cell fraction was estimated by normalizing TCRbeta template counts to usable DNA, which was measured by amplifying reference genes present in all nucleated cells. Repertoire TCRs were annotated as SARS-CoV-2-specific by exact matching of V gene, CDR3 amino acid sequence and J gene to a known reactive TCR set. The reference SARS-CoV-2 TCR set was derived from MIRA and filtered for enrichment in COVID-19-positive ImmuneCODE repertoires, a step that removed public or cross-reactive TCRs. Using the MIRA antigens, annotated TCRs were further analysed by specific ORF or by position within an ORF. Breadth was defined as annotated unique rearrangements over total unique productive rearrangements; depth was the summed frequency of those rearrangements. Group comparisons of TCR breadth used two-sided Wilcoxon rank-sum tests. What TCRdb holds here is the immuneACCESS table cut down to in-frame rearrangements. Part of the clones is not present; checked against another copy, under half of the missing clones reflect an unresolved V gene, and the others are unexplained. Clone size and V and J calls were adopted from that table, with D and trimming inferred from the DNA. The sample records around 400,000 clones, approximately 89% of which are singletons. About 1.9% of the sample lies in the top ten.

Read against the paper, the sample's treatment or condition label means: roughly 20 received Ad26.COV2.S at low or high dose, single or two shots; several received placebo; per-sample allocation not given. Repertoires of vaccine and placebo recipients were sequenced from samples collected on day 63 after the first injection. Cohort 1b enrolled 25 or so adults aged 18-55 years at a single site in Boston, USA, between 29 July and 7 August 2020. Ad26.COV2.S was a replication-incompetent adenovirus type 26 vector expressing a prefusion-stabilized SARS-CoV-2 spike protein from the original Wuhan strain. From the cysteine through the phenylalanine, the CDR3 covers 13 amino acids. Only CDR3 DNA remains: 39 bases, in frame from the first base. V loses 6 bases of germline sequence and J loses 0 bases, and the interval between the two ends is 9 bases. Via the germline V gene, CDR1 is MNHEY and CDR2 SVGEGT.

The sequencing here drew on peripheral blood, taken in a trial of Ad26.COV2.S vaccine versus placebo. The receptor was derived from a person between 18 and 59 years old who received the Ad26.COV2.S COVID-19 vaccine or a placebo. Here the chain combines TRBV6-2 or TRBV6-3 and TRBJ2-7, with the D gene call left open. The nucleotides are TGTGCCAGCAGCCGCCTTAGCTCCTACGAGCAGTACTTC. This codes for CASSRLSSYEQYF.